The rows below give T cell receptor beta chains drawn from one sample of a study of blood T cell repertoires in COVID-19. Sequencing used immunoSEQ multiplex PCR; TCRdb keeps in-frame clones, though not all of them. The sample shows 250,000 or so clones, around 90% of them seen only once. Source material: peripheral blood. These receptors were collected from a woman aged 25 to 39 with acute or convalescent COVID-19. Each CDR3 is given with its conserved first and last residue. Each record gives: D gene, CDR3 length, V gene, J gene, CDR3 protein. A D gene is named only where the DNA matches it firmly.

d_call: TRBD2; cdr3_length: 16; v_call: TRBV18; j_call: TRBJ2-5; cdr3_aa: CASSPRLAGGSETQYF
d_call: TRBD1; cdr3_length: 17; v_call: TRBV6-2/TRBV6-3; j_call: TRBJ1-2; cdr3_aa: CASSKTPGQGLVYGYTF
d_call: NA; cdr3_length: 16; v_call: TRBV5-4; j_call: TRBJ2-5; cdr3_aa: CASSLGLTTHQETQYF
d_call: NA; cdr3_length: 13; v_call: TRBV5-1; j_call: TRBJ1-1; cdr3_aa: CASSLDLGSEAFF
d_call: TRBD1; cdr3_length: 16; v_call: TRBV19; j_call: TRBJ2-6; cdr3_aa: CATQRTGHSGANVLTF
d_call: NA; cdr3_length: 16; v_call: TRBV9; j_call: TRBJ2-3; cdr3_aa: CASSARGVAGRDTQYF
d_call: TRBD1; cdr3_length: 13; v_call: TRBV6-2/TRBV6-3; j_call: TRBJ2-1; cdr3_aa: CASSYDRDNEQFF
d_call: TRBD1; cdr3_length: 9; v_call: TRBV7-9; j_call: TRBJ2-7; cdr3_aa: CASGTDLYF
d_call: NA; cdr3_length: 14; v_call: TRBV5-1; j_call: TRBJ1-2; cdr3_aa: CASSLGDTSYGYTF
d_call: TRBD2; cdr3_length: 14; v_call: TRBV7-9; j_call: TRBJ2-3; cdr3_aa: CASKLADNTDTQYF
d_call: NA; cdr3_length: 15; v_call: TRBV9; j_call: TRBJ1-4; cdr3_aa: CASSDTGLPNEKLFF
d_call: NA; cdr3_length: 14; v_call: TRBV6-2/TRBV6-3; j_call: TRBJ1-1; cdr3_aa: CASSYPVGVTEAFF
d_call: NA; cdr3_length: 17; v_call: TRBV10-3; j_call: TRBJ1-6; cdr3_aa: CAISEARVSSYNSPLHF
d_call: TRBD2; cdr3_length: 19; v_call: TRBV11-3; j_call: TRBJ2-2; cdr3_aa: CASSLFSGLAGGNTGELFF
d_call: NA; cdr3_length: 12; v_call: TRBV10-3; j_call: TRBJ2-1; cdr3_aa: CAISDLTLEQFF
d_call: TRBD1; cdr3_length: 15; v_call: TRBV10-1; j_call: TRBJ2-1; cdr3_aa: CASSAWTGGDNEQFF
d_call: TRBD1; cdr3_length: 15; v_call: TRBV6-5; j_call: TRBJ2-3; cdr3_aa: CASSYPGAGGNTQYF
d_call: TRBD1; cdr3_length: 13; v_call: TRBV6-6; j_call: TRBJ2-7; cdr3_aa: CASLRDRGVEQYF
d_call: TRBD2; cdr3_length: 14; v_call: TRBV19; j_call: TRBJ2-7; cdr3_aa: CASRGTSGSYEQYF
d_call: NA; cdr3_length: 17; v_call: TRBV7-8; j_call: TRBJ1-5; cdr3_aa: CASSLAGQRYSNQPQHF
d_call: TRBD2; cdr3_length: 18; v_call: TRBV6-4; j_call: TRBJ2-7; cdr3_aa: CASEPDSGGLAGVYEQYF
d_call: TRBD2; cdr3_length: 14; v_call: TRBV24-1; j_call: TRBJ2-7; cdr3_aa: CATSTGTSTYEQYF
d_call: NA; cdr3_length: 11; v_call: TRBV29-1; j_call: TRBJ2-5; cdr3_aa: CSVEDGGRQYF
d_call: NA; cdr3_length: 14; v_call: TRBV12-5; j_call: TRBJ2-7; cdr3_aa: CASGLDLSSYEQYF